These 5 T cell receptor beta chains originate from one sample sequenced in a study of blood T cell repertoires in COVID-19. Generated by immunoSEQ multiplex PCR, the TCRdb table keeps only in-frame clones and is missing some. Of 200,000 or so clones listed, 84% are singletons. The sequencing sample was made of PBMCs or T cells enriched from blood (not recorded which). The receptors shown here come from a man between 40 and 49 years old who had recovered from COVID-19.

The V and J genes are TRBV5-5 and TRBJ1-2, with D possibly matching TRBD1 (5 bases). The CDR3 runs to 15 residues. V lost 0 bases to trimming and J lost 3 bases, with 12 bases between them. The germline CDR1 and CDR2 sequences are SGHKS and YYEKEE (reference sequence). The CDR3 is CASSLARVRDYGYTF. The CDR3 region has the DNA TGTGCCAGCAGCTTGGCCCGGGTCAGGGACTATGGCTACACCTTC.

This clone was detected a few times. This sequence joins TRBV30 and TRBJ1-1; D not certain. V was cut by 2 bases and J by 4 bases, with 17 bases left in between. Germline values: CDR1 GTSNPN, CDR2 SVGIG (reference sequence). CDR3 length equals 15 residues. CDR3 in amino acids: CAWSSNSFESTEAFF. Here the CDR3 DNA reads TGTGCCTGGAGTAGTAACAGCTTCGAAAGCACTGAAGCTTTCTTT.

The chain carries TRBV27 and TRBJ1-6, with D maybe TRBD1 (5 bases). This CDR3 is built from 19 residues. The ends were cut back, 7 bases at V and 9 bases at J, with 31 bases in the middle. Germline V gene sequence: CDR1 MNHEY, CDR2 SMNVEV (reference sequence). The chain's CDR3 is CASTRRVFGQGRIGSPLHF. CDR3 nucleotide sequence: TGTGCCAGCACCCGGAGAGTGTTTGGGCAGGGCCGAATCGGTTCACCCCTCCACTTT.

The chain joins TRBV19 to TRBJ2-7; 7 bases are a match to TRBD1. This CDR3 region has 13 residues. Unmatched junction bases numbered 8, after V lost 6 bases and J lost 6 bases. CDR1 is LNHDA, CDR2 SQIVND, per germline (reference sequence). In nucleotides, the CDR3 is TGTGCCAGTAGGCCGGACAGGTGGAGCGAGCAGTACTTC. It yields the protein CASRPDRWSEQYF.

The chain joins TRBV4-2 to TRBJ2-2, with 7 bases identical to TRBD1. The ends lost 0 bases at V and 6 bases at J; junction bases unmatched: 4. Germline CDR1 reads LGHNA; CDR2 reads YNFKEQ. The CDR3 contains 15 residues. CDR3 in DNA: TGTGCCAGCAGCCAAGAGGGACAGAGATCCGGGGAGCTGTTTTTT. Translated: CASSQEGQRSGELFF.